These 12 T cell receptor beta chains came from one sample sequenced in a study of siplizumab effects on memory and regulatory T cells. Only in-frame clones appear in the TCRdb table, and some are missing; sequencing was by immunoSEQ multiplex PCR. The sample has 100,000 to 120,000 clones, over 85% seen once. The specimen was CD4+ T cells sorted from blood. These receptors all stem from a human donor in good health.

The V call is TRBV6-4, the J call TRBJ2-4; a possible D gene is TRBD1 (5 bases). In germline, CDR1 is MRHNA, CDR2 SNTAGT. This CDR3 is 16 amino acids long. V was pared by 2 bases and J by 4 bases, with 15 bases between. The CDR3, as DNA: TGTGCCAGCAGTGACGTCAGGGCCAAGATAAAAAACATTCAGTACTTC. This codes for CASSDVRAKIKNIQYF.

This rearrangement joins TRBV5-1 to TRBJ1-1, with 7 bases identical to TRBD1. Trimming at V came to 1 base and at J to 3 bases, leaving 3 bases not matched to a gene. CDR3 length equals 14 residues. Looked up from germline, CDR1 is SGHRS and CDR2 is YFSETQ. CDR3 residues: CASSLTGADTEAFF. Written as DNA, the CDR3 is TGCGCCAGCAGCTTGACAGGGGCGGACACTGAAGCTTTCTTT.

The chain has TRBV5-1 and TRBJ1-2; D ambiguous. The germline gives CDR1 SGHRS, CDR2 YFSETQ. Deletions cut 7 bases from V and 4 bases from J, with 20 bases between. The CDR3 is 15 residues long. Written as DNA, the CDR3 is TGCGCCAGCTCTGCCGCGGGTCTGTCTGGCTATGGCTACACCTTC. As protein: CASSAAGLSGYGYTF.

This clone was found once. V usage is TRBV9 and J usage is TRBJ2-7; TRBD2 might be the D (6 bases). This CDR3 comprises 13 residues. CDR1 SGDLS and CDR2 YYNGEE come from the germline V gene. Trimming took 0 bases from V and 2 from J, leaving 6 bases between them. CDR3 loop: CASSVAGAYEQYF. In DNA form, the CDR3 reads TGTGCCAGCAGCGTAGCGGGAGCCTACGAGCAGTACTTC.

V and J are TRBV9 and TRBJ2-3; D may be TRBD2 (6 bases). The CDR3 loop spans 17 amino acids. The V end lost 2 bases, the J end lost 0 bases, and 16 bases lay between the germline ends. Germline V gene data show CDR1 as SGDLS and CDR2 as YYNGEE. CDR3 protein: CASSVPPSEASTDTQYF. DNA for the CDR3: TGTGCCAGCAGCGTTCCCCCTAGCGAAGCTAGCACAGATACGCAGTATTTT.

This clone was detected only once. The chain is built from TRBV10-3 and TRBJ2-1, with TRBD2 identical over 8 bases. CDR1 is ENHRY, CDR2 SYGVKD, per germline. The V segment lost 10 bases and the J segment 1 base; nucleotides outside the gene matches: 12. The CDR3 is 16 amino acids. CDR3 region: CATFDPGLVSYNEQFF. CDR3 DNA sequence: TGTGCCACCTTCGACCCGGGACTAGTTTCCTACAATGAGCAGTTCTTC.

The rearrangement links TRBV30 to TRBJ2-2; D call uncertain. Trimming pared 2 bases from V and 2 bases from J, leaving 9 bases between. Germline values: CDR1 GTSNPN, CDR2 SVGIG (reference sequence). This CDR3 spans 14 amino acids. CDR3: CAWSPNINTGELFF. The CDR3 region has the DNA TGTGCCTGGAGTCCTAATATTAACACCGGGGAGCTGTTTTTT.

The chain has TRBV4-2 and TRBJ2-7, with 10 nucleotides matching TRBD1. CDR3 length: 14 residues. The V segment lost 4 bases and the J segment 3 bases; nucleotides outside the gene matches: 3. In germline, CDR1 is LGHNA, CDR2 YNFKEQ. The CDR3 region is CASSPGQGNYEQYF. The CDR3, as DNA: TGTGCCAGCAGCCCGGGACAGGGGAACTACGAGCAGTACTTC.

The chain combines TRBV10-3 with TRBJ2-1, with D tentatively TRBD2 (6 bases). This CDR3 has 13 residues. Germline V gives CDR1 ENHRY, CDR2 SYGVKD. The V gene lost 7 bases and the J gene lost 6 bases, with 13 bases spanning the gap. In DNA form, the CDR3 reads TGTGCCATCACCAGGCGGGAAGGCAATGAGCAGTTCTTC. It is translated as CAITRREGNEQFF.

The chain couples TRBV28 to TRBJ2-3; D may correspond to TRBD1 or TRBD2 (5 bases each). The germline V gene encodes CDR1 MDHEN and CDR2 SYDVKM. The CDR3 totals 17 residues. V lost 7 bases and J lost 1, with 21 bases in between. Written as DNA, the CDR3 is TGTGCCAGCACCGAAGCGTATGGGGGACCGGGCACAGATACGCAGTATTTT. Amino acids: CASTEAYGGPGTDTQYF.

This clone turned up a few times. This chain joins TRBV25-1 and TRBJ1-5; no firm D call. In germline, CDR1 is MGHDK, CDR2 SYGVNS. The CDR3 has 12 residues. V was pared by 5 bases and J by 9 bases, with 11 bases between. CDR3 bases: TGTGCCAGCAGTTCATCGGCCGGGCCCCAGCATTTT. As protein: CASSSSAGPQHF.

In DNA, the CDR3 is TGTGCCAGCAGCCAGGACGGAAACTATGGCTACACCTTC. The encoded protein is CASSQDGNYGYTF. J is TRBJ1-2 and V is TRBV5-6; D is unclear. The CDR3 length is 13 residues. CDR1 SGHDT and CDR2 YYEEEE come from the germline V gene. Trimming left V 4 bases short and J 2 bases short, with 9 bases between.